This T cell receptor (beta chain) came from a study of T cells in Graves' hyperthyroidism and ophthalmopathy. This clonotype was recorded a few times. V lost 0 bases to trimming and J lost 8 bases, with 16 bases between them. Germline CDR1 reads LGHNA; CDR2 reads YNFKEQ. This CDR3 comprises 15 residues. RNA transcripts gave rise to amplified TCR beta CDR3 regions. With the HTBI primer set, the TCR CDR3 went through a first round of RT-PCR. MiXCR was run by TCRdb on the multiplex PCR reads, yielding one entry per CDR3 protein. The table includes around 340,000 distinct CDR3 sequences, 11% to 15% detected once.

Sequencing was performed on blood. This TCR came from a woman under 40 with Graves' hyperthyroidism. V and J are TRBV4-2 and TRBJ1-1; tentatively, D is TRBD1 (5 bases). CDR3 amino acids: CASSQEFLVGTEAFF. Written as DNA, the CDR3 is TGTGCCAGCAGCCAAGAGTTTCTTGTTGGGACGGAAGCTTTCTTT.